The rows below give T cell receptor beta chains drawn from one sample of a study of OX40 agonist ivuxolimab in advanced cancers. Sequenced by immunoSEQ multiplex PCR; TCRdb stores in-frame clones only, minus some. The sample yields some 80,000 clones, 92% seen once. Sequences were derived from CD4+ or CD8+ T cells sorted from blood, sampled in a trial of the OX40 agonist ivuxolimab. The receptors originated from an adult with an advanced solid tumor such as melanoma, head and neck, liver or kidney cancer. Each CDR3 is given with its conserved first and last residue. A D gene is named only where the DNA matches it firmly. Not all rows give a size; the values are once, few, many and, for expanded clones, a class.

v_gene	j_gene	d_gene	len	abundance	CDR3nt	CDR3aa
TRBV4-1	TRBJ2-2	NA	14	NA	TGCGCCAGCAGCCAGGGGCTGAACACCGGGGAGCTGTTTTTT	CASSQGLNTGELFF
TRBV5-6	TRBJ1-5	NA	17	NA	TGTGCCAGCAGCTTGGGGCAGGGAGACGGTCGCAATCAGCCCCAGCATTTT	CASSLGQGDGRNQPQHF
TRBV29-1	TRBJ2-6	NA	14	NA	TGCAGCGTTGAAGTGTTCTCTGGGGCCAACGTCCTGACTTTC	CSVEVFSGANVLTF
TRBV6-5	TRBJ1-1	NA	14	NA	TGTGCCAGCAGTTACGGGGCCCTGGGCACTGAAGCTTTCTTT	CASSYGALGTEAFF
TRBV21-1	TRBJ1-3	NA	14	NA	TGTGCCAGCAACGGACATAAACTAGGGAACACCATATATTTT	CASNGHKLGNTIYF
TRBV11-2	TRBJ2-2	TRBD2	16	NA	TGTGCCAGCAGCTTAGCCTGGACTAGCTACACCGGGGAGCTGTTTTTT	CASSLAWTSYTGELFF
TRBV2	TRBJ2-3	NA	15	NA	TGTGCCAGCAGCCACGAGGGGGTGGGCACAGATACGCAGTATTTT	CASSHEGVGTDTQYF
TRBV7-9	TRBJ2-3	NA	12	NA	TGTGCCAGCAGTACTGGGACAGATACGCAGTATTTT	CASSTGTDTQYF
TRBV6-4	TRBJ1-1	NA	14	medium-sized	TGTGCCAGCAGTGATGGAACAGCTAACACTGAAGCTTTCTTT	CASSDGTANTEAFF
TRBV6-6	TRBJ2-5	NA	13	NA	TGTGCCAGCAGTTCCCTCGGGAGAGAGACCCAGTACTTC	CASSSLGRETQYF
TRBV4-3	TRBJ1-1	TRBD1	18	NA	TGCGCCAGCAGCCAAAGCGGGACAGGGTTGGGTGGTAGCACTGAAGCTTTCTTT	CASSQSGTGLGGSTEAFF
TRBV9	TRBJ2-2	TRBD1	16	NA	TGTGCCAGCAGCTCAAATAGACAGGGATCGTCCGGGGAGCTGTTTTTT	CASSSNRQGSSGELFF
TRBV9	TRBJ2-3	NA	15	NA	TGTGCCAGCAGCGTAGTCGGCAACCCGACAGATACGCAGTATTTT	CASSVVGNPTDTQYF
TRBV6-6	TRBJ1-4	NA	15	NA	TGTGCCAGCAGACAAGAGGGGTCGACTAATGAAAAACTGTTTTTT	CASRQEGSTNEKLFF